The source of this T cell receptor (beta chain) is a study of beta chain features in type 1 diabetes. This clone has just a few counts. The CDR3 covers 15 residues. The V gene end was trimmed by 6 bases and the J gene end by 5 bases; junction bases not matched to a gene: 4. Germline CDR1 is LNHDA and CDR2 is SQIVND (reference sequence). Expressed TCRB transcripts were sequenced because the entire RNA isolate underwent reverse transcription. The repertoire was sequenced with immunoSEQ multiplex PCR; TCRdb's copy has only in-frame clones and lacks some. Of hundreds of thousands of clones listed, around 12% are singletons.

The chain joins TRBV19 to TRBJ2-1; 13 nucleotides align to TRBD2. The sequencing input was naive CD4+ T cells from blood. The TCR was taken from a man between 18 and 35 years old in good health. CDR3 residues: CASSPTSGGNNEQFF. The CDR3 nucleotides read TGTGCCAGTAGCCCGACTAGCGGGGGGAACAATGAGCAGTTCTTC.